The rows below give T cell receptor beta chains drawn from one sample of a study of shared clonotypes between healthy human individuals. TCRdb keeps only in-frame clones here, not all; method: immunoSEQ multiplex PCR. The table has fewer than 3 million clones, about nine tenths seen once. Sequencing was done on a sample of naive CD4+ T cells from PBMCs. These receptors came from a man between 18 and 35 years old in good health. Some clones in this sample may be carry-over from other donors' samples. Each CDR3 is given with its conserved first and last residue. D genes are given only for firm matches. The listing skips clone size in some rows; elsewhere it reads once, few, many or a size class.

CDR3 DNA,CDR3 protein,D gene,clone size,J gene,V gene
TGTGCCAGCAGCGTAGCGGAGCACAGGCATTTT,CASSVAEHRHF,.,once,TRBJ1-5,TRBV9
TGTGCCAGCAGACCCGGGACTTCCTACAATGAGCAGTTCTTC,CASRPGTSYNEQFF,.,.,TRBJ2-1,TRBV28
TGCGCCAGCAGCGAAGGACAGCTCTTTAACACCGGGGAGCTGTTTTTT,CASSEGQLFNTGELFF,.,.,TRBJ2-2,TRBV5-1
TGTGCCAGCTCACCACGATTATCGACAGGGCTCACTGGAAACACCATATATTTT,CASSPRLSTGLTGNTIYF,TRBD1,.,TRBJ1-3,TRBV18
TGTGCCAGCAGCGAGAAGTGGGGTTCCGGCTATGGCTACACCTTC,CASSEKWGSGYGYTF,.,.,TRBJ1-2,TRBV4-2
TGTGCCAGCAGTGAGGGGAATGAAAAACTGTTTTTT,CASSEGNEKLFF,.,.,TRBJ1-4,TRBV2
TGTGCCAGCAGCCCCCTCGGGACAGAAAACAATGAGCAGTTCTTC,CASSPLGTENNEQFF,TRBD1,.,TRBJ2-1,TRBV11-2
TGCGCCAGCAGCTTGGTTCCTGCGACAGATACGCAGTATTTT,CASSLVPATDTQYF,.,.,TRBJ2-3,TRBV5-1
TGCAGCGGGACCCGGACAGGGAACACTGAAGCTTTCTTT,CSGTRTGNTEAFF,TRBD1,.,TRBJ1-1,TRBV29-1
TGTGCCAGCAGCTTGGGAAGCGTCTCCTACGAGCAGTACTTC,CASSLGSVSYEQYF,.,.,TRBJ2-7,TRBV5-6
TGTGCCAGCAGCCCTCGGACAGGCGCGAGCGAGCAGTACTTC,CASSPRTGASEQYF,TRBD1,.,TRBJ2-7,TRBV6-6
TGTGCCAGCAGCTTGGGCGGGACAGGGGCGAGCACAGATACGCAGTATTTT,CASSLGGTGASTDTQYF,TRBD1,.,TRBJ2-3,TRBV5-4
TGTGCCAGTAGTCCACGGACAGGTCTCCACGAGCAGTACTTC,CASSPRTGLHEQYF,TRBD1,.,TRBJ2-7,TRBV19
TGCGCCAGCAGCTTTCGGGCTAGCGGGAGTGGCGAGCAGTACTTC,CASSFRASGSGEQYF,TRBD2,.,TRBJ2-7,TRBV5-1
TGTGCCAGCAGCGACGGGGAGAGCTCCTACAATGAGCAGTTCTTC,CASSDGESSYNEQFF,.,.,TRBJ2-1,TRBV9
TGCGCCAGCAGCTTGGGACAGGGGAGAGGGCAAGAGACCCAGTACTTC,CASSLGQGRGQETQYF,TRBD1,.,TRBJ2-5,TRBV5-1
TGCGCCAGCAGCTTAAGGACAGGGAGCAATGAGCAGTTCTTC,CASSLRTGSNEQFF,TRBD1,.,TRBJ2-1,TRBV5-1
TGTGCCAGCAGTGAAGCAGGGGGCAATGGCTACACCTTC,CASSEAGGNGYTF,TRBD1,.,TRBJ1-2,TRBV6-1
TGTGCCAGCAACGACAGGGCTGGGGCCAACGTCCTGACTTTC,CASNDRAGANVLTF,TRBD1,.,TRBJ2-6,TRBV6-5
TGCGCCAGCAGCTTGGGGCCGGGGGTGCGCGAGCAGTACTTC,CASSLGPGVREQYF,.,.,TRBJ2-7,TRBV5-1
TGTGCCAGCCATAACTCTGGAAACACCATATATTTT,CASHNSGNTIYF,.,.,TRBJ1-3,TRBV28
TGTGCCAGCAGCTTATGGCGGGATAGTATGAATGAGCAGTTCTTC,CASSLWRDSMNEQFF,.,.,TRBJ2-1,TRBV7-3